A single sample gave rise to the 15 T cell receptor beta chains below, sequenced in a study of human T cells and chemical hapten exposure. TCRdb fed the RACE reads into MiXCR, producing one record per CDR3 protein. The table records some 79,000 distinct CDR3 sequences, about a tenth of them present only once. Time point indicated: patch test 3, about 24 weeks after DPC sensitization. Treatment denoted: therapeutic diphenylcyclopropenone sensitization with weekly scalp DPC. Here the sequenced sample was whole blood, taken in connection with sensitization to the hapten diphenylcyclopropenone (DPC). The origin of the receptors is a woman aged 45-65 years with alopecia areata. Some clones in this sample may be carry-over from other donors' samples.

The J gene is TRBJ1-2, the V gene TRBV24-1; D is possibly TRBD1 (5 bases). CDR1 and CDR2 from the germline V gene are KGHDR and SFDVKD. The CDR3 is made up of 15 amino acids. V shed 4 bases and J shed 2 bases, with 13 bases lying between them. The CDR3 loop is CATSDPAGANYGYTF. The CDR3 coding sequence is TGTGCCACCAGTGACCCCGCCGGGGCGAACTATGGCTACACCTTC.

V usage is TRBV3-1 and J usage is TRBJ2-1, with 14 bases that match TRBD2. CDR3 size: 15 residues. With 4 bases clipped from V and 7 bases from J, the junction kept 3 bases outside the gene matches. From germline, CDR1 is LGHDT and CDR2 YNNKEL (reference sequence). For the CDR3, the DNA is TGTGCCAGCAGCCGACTAGCGGGAGGGCTGAATGAGCAGTTCTTC. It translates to CASSRLAGGLNEQFF.

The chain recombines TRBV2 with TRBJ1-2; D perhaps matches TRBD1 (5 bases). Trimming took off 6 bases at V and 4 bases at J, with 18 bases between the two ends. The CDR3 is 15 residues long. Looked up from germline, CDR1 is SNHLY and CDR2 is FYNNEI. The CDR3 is CASSVGGSATYGYTF. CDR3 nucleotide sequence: TGTGCCAGCAGCGTTGGGGGTTCGGCTACCTATGGCTACACCTTC. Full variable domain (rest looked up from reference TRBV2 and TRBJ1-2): EPEVTQTPSHQVTQMGQEVILRCVPISNHLYFYWYRQILGQKVEFLVSFYNNEISEKSEIFDDQFSVERPDGSNFTLKIRSTKLEDSAMYFCASSVGGSATYGYTFGSGTRLTVV.

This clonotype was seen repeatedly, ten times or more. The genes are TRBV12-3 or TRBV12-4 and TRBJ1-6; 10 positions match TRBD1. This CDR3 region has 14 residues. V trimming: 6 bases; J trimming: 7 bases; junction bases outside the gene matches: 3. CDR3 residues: CASSGQGENSPLHF. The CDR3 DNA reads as TGTGCCAGCAGCGGACAGGGGGAGAATTCACCCCTCCACTTT.

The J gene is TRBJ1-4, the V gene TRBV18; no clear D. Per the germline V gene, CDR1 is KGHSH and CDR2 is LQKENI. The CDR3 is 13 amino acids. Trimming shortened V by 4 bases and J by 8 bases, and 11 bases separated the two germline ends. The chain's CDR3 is CASSQGMEEKLFF. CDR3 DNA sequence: TGTGCCAGCTCACAGGGAATGGAGGAAAAACTGTTTTTT.

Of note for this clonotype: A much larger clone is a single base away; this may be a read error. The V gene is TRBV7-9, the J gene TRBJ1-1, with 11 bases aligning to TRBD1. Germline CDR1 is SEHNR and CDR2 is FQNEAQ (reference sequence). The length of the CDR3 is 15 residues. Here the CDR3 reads CVSSRTGTGGTEAFF. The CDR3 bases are TGTGTCAGCAGCCGGACCGGGACAGGGGGCACTGAAGCTTTCTTT.

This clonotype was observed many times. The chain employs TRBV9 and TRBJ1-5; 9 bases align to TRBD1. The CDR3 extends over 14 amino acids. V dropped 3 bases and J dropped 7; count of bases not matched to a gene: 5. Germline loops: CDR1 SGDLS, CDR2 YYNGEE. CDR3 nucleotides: TGTGCCAGCAGCGAGACAGGGGGGGGCCAGCCCCAGCATTTT. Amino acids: CASSETGGGQPQHF.

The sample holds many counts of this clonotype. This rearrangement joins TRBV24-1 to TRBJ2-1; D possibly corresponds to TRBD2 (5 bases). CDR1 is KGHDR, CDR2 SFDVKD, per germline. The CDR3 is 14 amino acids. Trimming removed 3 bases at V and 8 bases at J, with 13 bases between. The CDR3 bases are TGTGCCACCAGTGATATCCGGGTACTAGATGAGCAGTTCTTC. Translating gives CATSDIRVLDEQFF.

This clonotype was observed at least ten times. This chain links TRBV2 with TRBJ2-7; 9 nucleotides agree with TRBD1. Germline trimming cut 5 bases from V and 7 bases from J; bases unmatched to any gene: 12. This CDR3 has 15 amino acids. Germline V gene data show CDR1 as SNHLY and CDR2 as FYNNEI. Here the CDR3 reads CASSSMGQGRREQYF. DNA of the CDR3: TGTGCCAGCAGTTCCATGGGACAGGGAAGGAGAGAGCAGTACTTC.

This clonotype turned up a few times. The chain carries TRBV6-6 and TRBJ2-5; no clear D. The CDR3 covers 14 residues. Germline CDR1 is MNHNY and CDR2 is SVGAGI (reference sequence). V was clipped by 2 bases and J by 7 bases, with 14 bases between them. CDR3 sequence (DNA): TGTGCCAGCAGTTACGGTAGTGTTGTAGGGACCCAGTACTTC. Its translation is CASSYGSVVGTQYF.

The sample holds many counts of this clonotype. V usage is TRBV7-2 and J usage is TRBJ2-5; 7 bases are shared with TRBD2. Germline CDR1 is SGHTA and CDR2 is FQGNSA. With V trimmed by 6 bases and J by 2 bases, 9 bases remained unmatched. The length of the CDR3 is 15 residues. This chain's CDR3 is CASSIGGRQQETQYF. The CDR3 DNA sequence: TGTGCCAGCAGTATCGGGGGGAGGCAGCAAGAGACCCAGTACTTC.

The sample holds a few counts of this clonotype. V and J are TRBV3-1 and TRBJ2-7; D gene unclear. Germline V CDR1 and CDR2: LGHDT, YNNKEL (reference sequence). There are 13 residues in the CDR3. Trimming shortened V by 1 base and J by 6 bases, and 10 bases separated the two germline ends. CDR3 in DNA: TGTGCCAGCAGCCAAGGGCGGATTGCCGAGCAGTACTTC. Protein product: CASSQGRIAEQYF.

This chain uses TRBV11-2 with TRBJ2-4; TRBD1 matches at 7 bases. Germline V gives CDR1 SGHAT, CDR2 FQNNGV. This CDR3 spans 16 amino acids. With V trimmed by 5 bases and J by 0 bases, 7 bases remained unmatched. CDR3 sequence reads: CASSPDRALAKNIQYF. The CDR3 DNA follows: TGTGCCAGCAGCCCCGACAGGGCCTTAGCCAAAAACATTCAGTACTTC.

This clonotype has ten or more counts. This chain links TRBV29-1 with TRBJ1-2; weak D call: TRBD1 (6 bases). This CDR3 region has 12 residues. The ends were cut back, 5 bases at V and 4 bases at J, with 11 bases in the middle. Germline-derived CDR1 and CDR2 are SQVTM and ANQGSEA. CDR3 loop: CSVNQGSYGYTF. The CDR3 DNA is TGCAGCGTTAACCAGGGGAGCTATGGCTACACCTTC.

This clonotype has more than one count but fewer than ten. The CDR3 is CASSPGTGLNIQYF. CDR3 DNA sequence: TGTGCCAGCAGCCCCGGGACAGGGCTAAACATTCAGTACTTC. The rearrangement joins TRBV5-4 to TRBJ2-4; 9 bases fit TRBD1. The germline gives CDR1 SGHNT, CDR2 YYREEE (reference sequence). After removal of 4 bases from V and 6 bases from J, the junction contained 5 bases not matched to a gene. The CDR3 covers 14 residues. Full variable domain (outside the CDR3, taken from reference TRBV5-4 and TRBJ2-4): ETGVTQSPTHLIKTRGQQVTLRCSSQSGHNTVSWYQQALGQGPQFIFQYYREEENGRGNFPPRFSGLQFPNYSSELNVNALELDDSALYLCASSPGTGLNIQYFGAGTRLSVL.